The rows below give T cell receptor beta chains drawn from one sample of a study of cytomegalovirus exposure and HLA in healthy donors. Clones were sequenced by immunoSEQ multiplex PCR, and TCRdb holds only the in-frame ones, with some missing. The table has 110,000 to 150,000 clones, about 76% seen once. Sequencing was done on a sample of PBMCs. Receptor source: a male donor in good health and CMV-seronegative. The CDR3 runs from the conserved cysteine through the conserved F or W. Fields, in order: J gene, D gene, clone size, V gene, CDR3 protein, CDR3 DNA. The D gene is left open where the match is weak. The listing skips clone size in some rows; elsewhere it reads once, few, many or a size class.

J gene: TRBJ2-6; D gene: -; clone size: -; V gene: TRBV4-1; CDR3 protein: CASSHPDLGSGANVLTF; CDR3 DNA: TGCGCCAGCAGCCACCCAGACCTAGGCTCTGGGGCCAACGTCCTGACTTTC
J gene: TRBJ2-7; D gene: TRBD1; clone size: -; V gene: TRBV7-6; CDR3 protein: CASRQGALYKQYF; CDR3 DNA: TGTGCCAGCAGACAGGGGGCTCTTTACAAGCAGTACTTC
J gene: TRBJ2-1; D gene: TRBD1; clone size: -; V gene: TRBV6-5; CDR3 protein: CASSSTDRGIEQFF; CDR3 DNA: TGTGCCAGCAGTTCCACGGACAGGGGCATAGAGCAGTTCTTC
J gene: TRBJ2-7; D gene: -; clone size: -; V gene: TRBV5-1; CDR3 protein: CASSLEVGSSYEQYF; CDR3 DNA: TGCGCCAGCAGCTTGGAGGTGGGCAGCTCCTACGAGCAGTACTTC
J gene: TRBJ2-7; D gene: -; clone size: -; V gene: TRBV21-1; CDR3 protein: CASSKALGQGAFYEQYF; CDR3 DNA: TGTGCCAGCAGCAAAGCGCTGGGACAGGGGGCATTTTACGAGCAGTACTTC
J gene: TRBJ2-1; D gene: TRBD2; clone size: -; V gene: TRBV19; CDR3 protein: CASSTASGINEQFF; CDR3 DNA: TGTGCCAGTAGTACGGCTAGCGGGATCAATGAGCAGTTCTTC
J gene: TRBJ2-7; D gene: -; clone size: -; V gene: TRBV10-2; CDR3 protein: CASSESQGAEQYF; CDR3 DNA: TGCGCCAGCAGTGAGTCGCAGGGCGCCGAGCAGTACTTC
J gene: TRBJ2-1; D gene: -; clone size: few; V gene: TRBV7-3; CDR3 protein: CASSRHPPGETYNEQFF; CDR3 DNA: TGTGCCAGCAGCCGGCACCCCCCAGGCGAAACCTACAATGAGCAGTTCTTC
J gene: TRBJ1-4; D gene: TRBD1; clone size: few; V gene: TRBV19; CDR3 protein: CASSSGTGVANEKLFF; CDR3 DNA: TGTGCCAGTAGTAGCGGAACAGGGGTTGCTAATGAAAAACTGTTTTTT
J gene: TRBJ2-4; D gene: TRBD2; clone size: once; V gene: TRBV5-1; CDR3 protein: CASSFGASGGVSNIQYF; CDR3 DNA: TGCGCCAGCAGCTTTGGGGCTAGCGGGGGCGTGAGTAACATTCAGTACTTC
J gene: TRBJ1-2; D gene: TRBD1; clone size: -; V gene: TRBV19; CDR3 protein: CASNPRQRGHYGYTF; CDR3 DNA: TGTGCCAGTAACCCTCGGCAGAGGGGGCACTATGGCTACACCTTC
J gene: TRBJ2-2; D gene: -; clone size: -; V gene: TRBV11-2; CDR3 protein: CASSLVAGAPRGGELFF; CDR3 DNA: TGTGCCAGCAGCTTGGTAGCAGGGGCCCCTAGGGGTGGGGAGCTGTTTTTT
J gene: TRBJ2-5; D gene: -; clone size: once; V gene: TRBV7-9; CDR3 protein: CSSSFRRTVGRETQYF; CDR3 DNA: TGTTCCAGCAGCTTCAGGCGGACTGTAGGTCGGGAGACCCAGTACTTC
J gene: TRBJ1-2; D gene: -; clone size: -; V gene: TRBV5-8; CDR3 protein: CASSLTGSQGSYYGYTF; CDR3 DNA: TGTGCCAGCAGCTTGACCGGGTCCCAAGGTTCTTACTATGGCTACACCTTC
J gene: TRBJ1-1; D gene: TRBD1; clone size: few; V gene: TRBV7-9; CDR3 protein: CSSSLASVRDRGDEAFF; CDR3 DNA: TGTTCCAGCAGCCTAGCGAGCGTCCGGGACAGGGGGGATGAAGCTTTCTTT
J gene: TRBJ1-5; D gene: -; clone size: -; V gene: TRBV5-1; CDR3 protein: CASSLTGQPNQPQHF; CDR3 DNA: TGCGCCAGCAGCTTAACAGGACAGCCCAATCAGCCCCAGCATTTT
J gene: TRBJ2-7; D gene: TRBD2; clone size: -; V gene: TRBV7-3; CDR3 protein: CASSLAGLASSYEQYF; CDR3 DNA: TGTGCCAGCAGCTTAGCCGGACTAGCGAGCTCCTACGAGCAGTACTTC
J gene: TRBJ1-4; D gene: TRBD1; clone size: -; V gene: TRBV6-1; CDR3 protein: CASSGTGVEKLFF; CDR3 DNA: TGTGCCAGCAGTGGGACAGGGGTTGAAAAACTGTTTTTT
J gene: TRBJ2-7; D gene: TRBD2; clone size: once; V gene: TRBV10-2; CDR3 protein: CASTRTSVTYEQYF; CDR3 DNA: TGCGCCAGCACTAGGACTAGCGTTACGTACGAGCAGTACTTC
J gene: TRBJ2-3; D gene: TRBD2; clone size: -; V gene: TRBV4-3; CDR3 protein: CASSPDPGGVTDTQYF; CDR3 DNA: TGCGCCAGCAGCCCGGATCCCGGGGGGGTCACAGATACGCAGTATTTT
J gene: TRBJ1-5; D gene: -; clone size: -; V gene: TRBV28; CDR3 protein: CASTRQAGGQPQHF; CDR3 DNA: TGTGCCAGCACCCGACAGGCGGGGGGTCAGCCCCAGCATTTT
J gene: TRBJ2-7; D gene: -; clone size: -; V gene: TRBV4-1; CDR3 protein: CASSQDPQQTYEQYF; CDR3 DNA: TGCGCCAGCAGCCAAGATCCACAACAGACCTACGAGCAGTACTTC
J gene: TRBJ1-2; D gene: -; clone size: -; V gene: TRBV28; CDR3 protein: CASSFPTGSYYRQGRFYGYTF; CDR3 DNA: TGTGCCAGCAGTTTCCCCACAGGTAGTTATTACCGGCAGGGGAGATTCTATGGCTACACCTTC
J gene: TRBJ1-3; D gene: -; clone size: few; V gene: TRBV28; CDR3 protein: CASSLISRNSGNTIYF; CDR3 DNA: TGTGCCAGCAGTTTAATTTCCAGAAACTCTGGAAACACCATATATTTT
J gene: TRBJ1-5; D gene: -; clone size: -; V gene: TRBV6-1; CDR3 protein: CASRTRGVEPQHF; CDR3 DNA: TGTGCCAGCAGGACTCGGGGGGTAGAGCCCCAGCATTTT
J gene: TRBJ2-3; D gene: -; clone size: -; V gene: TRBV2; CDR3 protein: CASSVREGTQYF; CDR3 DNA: TGTGCCAGCAGTGTCCGGGAAGGTACGCAGTATTTT
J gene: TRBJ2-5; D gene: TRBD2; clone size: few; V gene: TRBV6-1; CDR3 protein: CASSEGTSGGIQETQYF; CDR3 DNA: TGTGCCAGCAGTGAAGGGACTAGCGGGGGGATCCAAGAGACCCAGTACTTC
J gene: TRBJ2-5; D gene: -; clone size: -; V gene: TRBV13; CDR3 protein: CASSLGQGETQYF; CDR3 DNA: TGTGCCAGCAGCTTAGGGCAGGGCGAGACCCAGTACTTC
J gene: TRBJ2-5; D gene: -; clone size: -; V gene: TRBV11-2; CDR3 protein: CASSLEHLQETQYF; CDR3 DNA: TGTGCCAGCAGCTTAGAACACCTCCAAGAGACCCAGTACTTC
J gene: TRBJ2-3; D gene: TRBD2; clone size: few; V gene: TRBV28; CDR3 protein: CASSTRLAGEGTDTQYF; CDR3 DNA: TGTGCCAGCAGTACCAGACTAGCGGGAGAGGGCACAGATACGCAGTATTTT
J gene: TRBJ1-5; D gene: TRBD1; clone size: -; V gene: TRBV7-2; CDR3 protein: CASSFFTGGPYNQPQHF; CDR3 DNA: TGTGCCAGCAGCTTTTTTACAGGGGGCCCCTACAATCAGCCCCAGCATTTT
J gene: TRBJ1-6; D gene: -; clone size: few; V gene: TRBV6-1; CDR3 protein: CASRIGTRSNSPLHF; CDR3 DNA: TGTGCCAGCAGAATTGGGACTAGGTCTAATTCACCCCTCCACTTT
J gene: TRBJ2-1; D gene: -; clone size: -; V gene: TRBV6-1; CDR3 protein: CASSENYDKLYNEQFF; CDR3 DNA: TGTGCCAGCAGTGAAAATTATGACAAGCTGTACAATGAGCAGTTCTTC
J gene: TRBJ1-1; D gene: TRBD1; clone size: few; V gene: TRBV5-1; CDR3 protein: CASSALTGLNTEAFF; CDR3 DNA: TGCGCCAGCAGCGCCTTGACAGGGTTGAACACTGAAGCTTTCTTT
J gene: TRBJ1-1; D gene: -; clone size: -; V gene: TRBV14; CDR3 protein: CASSQGAGGTEAFF; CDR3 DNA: TGTGCCAGCAGCCAAGGGGCGGGGGGCACTGAAGCTTTCTTT
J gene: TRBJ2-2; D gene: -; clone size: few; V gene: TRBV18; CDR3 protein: CASSPTGLGNTGELFF; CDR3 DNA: TGTGCCAGCTCACCTACAGGGCTAGGGAACACCGGGGAGCTGTTTTTT
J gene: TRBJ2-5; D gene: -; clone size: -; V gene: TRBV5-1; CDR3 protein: CASSFGGRETQYF; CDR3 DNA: TGCGCCAGCAGCTTCGGGGGGCGAGAGACCCAGTACTTC
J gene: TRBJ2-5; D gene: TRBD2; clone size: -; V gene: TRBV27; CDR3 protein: CASSTPAGESGETQYF; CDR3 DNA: TGTGCCAGCAGTACACCAGCGGGAGAAAGTGGAGAGACCCAGTACTTC
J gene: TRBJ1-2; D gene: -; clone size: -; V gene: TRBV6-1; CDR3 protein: CASSEIGVGYGYTF; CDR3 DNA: TGTGCCAGCAGTGAAATAGGGGTGGGATATGGCTACACCTTC
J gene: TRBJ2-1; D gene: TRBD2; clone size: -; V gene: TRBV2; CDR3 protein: CASKALAAVNEQFF; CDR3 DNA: TGTGCCAGCAAGGCCCTAGCGGCAGTTAATGAGCAGTTCTTC
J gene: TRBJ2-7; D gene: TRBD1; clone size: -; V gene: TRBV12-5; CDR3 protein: CASGLGQGAYEQYF; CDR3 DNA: TGTGCTAGTGGTCTGGGACAGGGGGCATACGAGCAGTACTTC
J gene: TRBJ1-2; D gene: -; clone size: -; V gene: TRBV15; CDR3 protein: CATSDRDKVPIPAHTF; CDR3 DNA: TGTGCCACCAGCGACCGGGACAAGGTTCCCATCCCGGCCCACACCTTC
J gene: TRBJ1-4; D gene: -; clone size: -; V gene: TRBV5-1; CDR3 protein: CASTMNQDSEKLFF; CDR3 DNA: TGCGCCAGCACCATGAACCAGGACAGTGAAAAACTGTTTTTT
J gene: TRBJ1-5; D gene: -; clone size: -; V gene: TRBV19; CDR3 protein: CASSISRDQPQHF; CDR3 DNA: TGTGCCAGTAGTATAAGTCGAGATCAGCCCCAGCATTTT
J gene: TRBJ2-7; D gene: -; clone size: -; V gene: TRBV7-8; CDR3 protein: CASSLRLGSRYF; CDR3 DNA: TGTGCCAGCAGTCTCAGACTGGGGAGCCGGTACTTC
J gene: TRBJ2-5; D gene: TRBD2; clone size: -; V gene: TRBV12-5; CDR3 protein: CASGPSSGRAMETQYF; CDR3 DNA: TGTGCTAGTGGTCCCTCTAGCGGGAGGGCCATGGAGACCCAGTACTTC
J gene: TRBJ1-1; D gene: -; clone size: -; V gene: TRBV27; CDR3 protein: CASKKQGSLEAFF; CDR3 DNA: TGTGCCAGCAAAAAACAGGGATCTTTAGAAGCTTTCTTT
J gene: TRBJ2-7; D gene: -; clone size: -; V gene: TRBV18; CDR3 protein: CASSPSTGYEQYF; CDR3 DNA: TGTGCCAGCTCACCGTCGACAGGCTACGAGCAGTACTTC
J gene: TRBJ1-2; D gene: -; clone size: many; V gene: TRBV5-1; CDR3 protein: CASSLSTAGYGYTF; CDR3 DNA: TGCGCCAGCAGCCTCTCGACCGCGGGCTATGGCTACACCTTC
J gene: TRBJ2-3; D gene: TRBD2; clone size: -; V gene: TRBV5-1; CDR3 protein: CASTRTSGGSTDTQYF; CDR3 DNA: TGCGCCAGCACGCGGACTAGCGGGGGTAGCACAGATACGCAGTATTTT
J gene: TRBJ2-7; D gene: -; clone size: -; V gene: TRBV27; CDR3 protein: CASSLREFSYEQYF; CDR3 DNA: TGTGCCAGCAGTTTACGGGAATTCTCCTACGAGCAGTACTTC